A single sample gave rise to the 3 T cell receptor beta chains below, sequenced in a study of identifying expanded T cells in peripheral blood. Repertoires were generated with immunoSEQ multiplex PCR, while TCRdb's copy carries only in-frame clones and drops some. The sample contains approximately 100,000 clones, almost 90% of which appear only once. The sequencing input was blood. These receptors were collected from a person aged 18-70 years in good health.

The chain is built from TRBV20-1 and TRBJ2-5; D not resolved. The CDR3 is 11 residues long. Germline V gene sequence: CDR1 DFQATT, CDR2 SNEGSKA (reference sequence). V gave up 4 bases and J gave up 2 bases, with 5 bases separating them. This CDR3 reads CSANSQETQYF. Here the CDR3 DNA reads TGCAGTGCTAACTCTCAAGAGACCCAGTACTTC.

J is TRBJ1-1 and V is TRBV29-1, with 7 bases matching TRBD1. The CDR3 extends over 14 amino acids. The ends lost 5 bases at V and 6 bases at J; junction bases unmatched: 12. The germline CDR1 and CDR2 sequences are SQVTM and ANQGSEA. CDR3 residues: CSVLGRQGGSEAFF. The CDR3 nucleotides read TGCAGCGTTTTGGGTAGGCAGGGGGGTTCTGAAGCTTTCTTT.

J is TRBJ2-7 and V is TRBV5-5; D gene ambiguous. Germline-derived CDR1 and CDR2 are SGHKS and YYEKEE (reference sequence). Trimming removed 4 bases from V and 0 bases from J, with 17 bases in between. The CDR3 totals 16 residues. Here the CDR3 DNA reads TGTGCCAGCAGCCCAGACGAAAACCCAAACTCCTACGAGCAGTACTTC. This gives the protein CASSPDENPNSYEQYF.